Listed here are 3 T cell receptor beta chains from one sample, sequenced in a study of vaccination and CD4 T cells after COVID-19. Their cognate antigens are unknown. Sequencing of DNA taken from cultured CD4+ T cells relied on the Oncomine TCR Beta short-read assay. TCRdb passed the PCR reads through MiXCR, listing each CDR3 protein once. Found here are 20,000 to 25,000 distinct CDR3 sequences, roughly 50% of them singletons; the top ten hold 6% to 7.5%. Treatment reported: approximately 10-day PBMC culture with coronavirus spike peptide pools or control peptides (ViraFEST assay). The specimen was CD4+ T cells from blood, cultured in vitro. The receptors shown here come from a human donor who had recovered from COVID-19.

In this sample, this clonotype turned up a few times. This chain joins TRBV10-3 and TRBJ2-1, with D tentatively TRBD1 (6 bases). CDR1 is ENHRY, CDR2 SYGVKD, per germline. The CDR3 length is 11 residues. Between the trimmed V and J ends, which lost 8 bases and 11 bases, there was a span of 13 bases. The CDR3, as DNA: TGTGCCATCCAAAACAGGGTCAAGCAGTTCTTC. Protein product: CAIQNRVKQFF.

The chain links TRBV6-1 to TRBJ1-6; TRBD1 agrees at 10 bases. CDR3 size: 15 residues. Germline V lookup: CDR1 MNHNS, CDR2 SASEGT. Unmatched junction bases numbered 11, after V lost 8 bases and J lost 10 bases. The CDR3 nucleotides read TGTGCCAGCTGGGCTAACGACAGGGGGCTCTCACCCCTCCACTTT. Translating gives CASWANDRGLSPLHF.

In its sample, this clonotype was seen a few times. This sequence joins TRBV24-1 and TRBJ2-7, with 8 bases lining up with TRBD1. With V trimmed by 4 bases and J by 5 bases, 9 bases remained unmatched. The CDR3 covers 15 residues. Germline V gives CDR1 KGHDR, CDR2 SFDVKD. The CDR3 protein is CATSDPGQGNHEQYF. CDR3 sequence (DNA): TGTGCCACCAGTGACCCTGGACAGGGAAACCACGAGCAGTACTTC.